These T cell receptor beta chains were read from a single sample in a study of beta chain features in type 1 diabetes. The assay was immunoSEQ multiplex PCR, and TCRdb's table has in-frame clones only and misses some. The sample contains 200,000 to 250,000 clones, 15% to 20% of which appear only once. The sequencing sample was made of naive CD4+ T cells from blood. Source of these receptors: a man aged 25 to 40 with type 1 diabetes. Each CDR3 is given with its conserved first and last residue. Size tells how often a clone was seen (once, few, many) or the class of an expanded clone, and some rows leave it out.

j_call clone_size v_call cdr3_aa
TRBJ1-3 - TRBV30 CAWSSGAYTIYF
TRBJ2-1 - TRBV30 CAWSKGTGGTYNEQFF
TRBJ2-3 few TRBV28 CASRTTGGGTDTQYF
TRBJ2-1 - TRBV2 CASSATINEQFF
TRBJ2-7 few TRBV7-2 CASSLGDRGLYEQYF
TRBJ1-4 few TRBV30 CAWADKRNEKLFF
TRBJ2-2 - TRBV29-1 CSTAGRTDTGELFF
TRBJ1-2 - TRBV29-1 CSAKQLLNYGYTF
TRBJ1-5 few TRBV7-2 CASRGFNQPQHF
TRBJ2-3 - TRBV4-1 CASSQANPDTQYF
TRBJ2-7 few TRBV27 CASSLVVAYEQYF
TRBJ2-3 few TRBV7-2 CASSPRRGTGYTDTQYF
TRBJ1-1 - TRBV28 CASSTTGTNTEAFF
TRBJ2-7 few TRBV4-2 CASSQGGLTYEQYF
TRBJ2-7 - TRBV10-3 CAIRLGREAHEQYF
TRBJ1-2 - TRBV30 CAWSGEEGGADGYTF